Below are 14 T cell receptor beta chains sequenced from a single sample in a study of response to subunit inactivated influenza vaccine. TCRdb re-derived calls from the RT-PCR reads in MiXCR, one entry per CDR3 protein. This sample has 590,000 or so distinct CDR3 sequences, with around 15% found just once. Sequenced here: PBMCs from blood, sampled 14 to 15 days before vaccination. The receptors derive from a man aged 50-60 years who received an inactivated influenza vaccine.

This clonotype was seen only a few times. The rearrangement joins TRBV7-2 to TRBJ2-5; tentative D call: TRBD1 (5 bases). Trimming removed 2 bases from V and 2 bases from J, with 9 bases in between. Germline V gene lookup returns CDR1 SGHTA and CDR2 FQGNSA. The CDR3 is 14 residues long. In DNA, the CDR3 is TGTGCCAGCAGCTTATTAGGGGTTCAAGAGACCCAGTACTTC. Translation: CASSLLGVQETQYF.

The sample holds a few counts of this clonotype. The chain couples TRBV29-1 to TRBJ2-1, with 7 bases lining up with TRBD1. In germline, CDR1 is SQVTM, CDR2 ANQGSEA. The CDR3 is made up of 15 amino acids. Trimming at V came to 6 bases and at J to 8 bases, leaving 16 bases not matched to a gene. DNA of the CDR3: TGCAGCGTGCAAGAACAGGGGTTTTATTCCGATGAGCAGTTCTTC. It translates to CSVQEQGFYSDEQFF.

This clonotype was detected many times. The rearrangement uses TRBV7-9 and TRBJ2-1; 9 nucleotides agree with TRBD2. CDR3 size: 16 residues. Trimming took 4 bases from V and 0 from J; bases not matched to a gene: 4. Germline V gene lookup returns CDR1 SEHNR and CDR2 FQNEAQ (reference sequence). CDR3 loop: CASSSYSGSSYNEQFF. CDR3 DNA: TGTGCCAGCAGCTCATATAGCGGGAGCTCCTACAATGAGCAGTTCTTC.

The chain recombines TRBV6-2 or TRBV6-3 with TRBJ2-6, with 9 positions matching TRBD2. Per germline, CDR1 MNHEY and CDR2 SVGEGT. V was pared by 2 bases and J by 0 bases, with 5 bases of the junction left unmatched. The CDR3 consists of 18 residues. The CDR3 protein is CASSYILAGSSGANVLTF. The DNA of the CDR3 is TGTGCCAGCAGTTACATCCTAGCGGGATCCTCTGGGGCCAACGTCCTGACTTTC.

This clonotype was picked up many times. The chain joins TRBV24-1 to TRBJ1-5; a possible D gene is TRBD1 (5 bases). There are 20 residues in the CDR3. The germline gives CDR1 KGHDR, CDR2 SFDVKD. The V end lost 0 bases, the J end lost 0 bases, and 20 bases lay between the germline ends. This CDR3 is CATSDLLRDPTGISNQPQHF. The CDR3 region has the DNA TGTGCCACCAGTGATTTGCTCAGGGATCCTACCGGAATTAGCAATCAGCCCCAGCATTTT.

The gene calls are TRBV11-1 and TRBJ2-2, with 12 positions matching TRBD2. Germline CDR1 SGHAT, CDR2 FQDESV (reference sequence). The CDR3 contains 18 residues. V lost 5 bases and J lost 4; bases outside the gene matches: 11. For the CDR3, the DNA is TGTGCCAGCAGCAACCGATTGACTAGCGGGAGATTCACCGGGGAGCTGTTTTTT. This sequence encodes CASSNRLTSGRFTGELFF.

Only a few counts were recorded for this clonotype. This sequence joins TRBV20-1 and TRBJ2-2; D is perhaps TRBD1 or TRBD2 (6 bases each). This CDR3 is 12 amino acids long. Trimming pared 3 bases from V and 6 bases from J, leaving 8 bases between. Per germline, CDR1 DFQATT and CDR2 SNEGSKA (reference sequence). The CDR3 nucleotides read TGCAGTGCTAGGGGGGGCCCCGGGGAGCTGTTTTTT. Translated: CSARGGPGELFF.

This clonotype has a handful of counts. This CDR3 is CSARDFAAGSYNEQFF. CDR3 nucleotide sequence: TGCAGTGCTAGAGATTTTGCGGCAGGCTCCTACAATGAGCAGTTCTTC. The genes are TRBV20-1 and TRBJ2-1; D is ambiguous. There are 16 residues in the CDR3. CDR1 is DFQATT, CDR2 SNEGSKA, per germline (reference sequence). The V gene lost 0 bases and the J gene lost 0 bases, with 12 bases spanning the gap.

This rearrangement joins TRBV7-9 to TRBJ2-5, with D perhaps matching TRBD1 (5 bases). The V end lost 5 bases, the J end lost 5 bases, and 18 bases lay between the germline ends. The CDR3 loop spans 15 amino acids. The germline CDR1 and CDR2 sequences are SEHNR and FQNEAQ (reference sequence). The CDR3 region is CASSRRPQDGETQYF. CDR3 DNA sequence: TGTGCCAGCAGCCGTAGGCCACAGGATGGGGAGACCCAGTACTTC.

There are a few counts of this clonotype. This chain links TRBV12-3 or TRBV12-4 with TRBJ2-1, with TRBD1 matching 7 bases. J was trimmed by 6 bases and V by 3 bases; bases with no gene match: 2. CDR3 length: 13 residues. This CDR3 is CASSLGQTNEQFF. Written as DNA, the CDR3 is TGTGCCAGCAGTTTGGGACAGACCAATGAGCAGTTCTTC.

This clonotype was detected many times. The chain is built from TRBV12-3 or TRBV12-4 and TRBJ2-5; TRBD1 matches 8 bases. This CDR3 has 15 residues. V shed 5 bases, J shed 5 bases, and the junction held 10 bases outside the gene matches. CDR3 protein: CASSPDRVGWETQYF. The CDR3 DNA reads as TGTGCCAGCAGTCCGGACAGGGTGGGTTGGGAGACCCAGTACTTC.

This clonotype has a handful of counts. V is TRBV18 and J is TRBJ2-1, with D perhaps TRBD1 or TRBD2 (6 bases each). The length of the CDR3 is 16 residues. Germline V lookup: CDR1 KGHSH, CDR2 LQKENI. V lost 0 bases and J lost 2, with 11 bases in between. The CDR3 reads CASSPPTGGPYNEQFF. CDR3 bases: TGTGCCAGCTCACCACCGACCGGGGGCCCCTACAATGAGCAGTTCTTC.

The rearrangement joins TRBV30 to TRBJ2-3; D is unclear. In germline, CDR1 is GTSNPN, CDR2 SVGIG (reference sequence). This CDR3 comprises 14 residues. V lost 4 bases to trimming and J lost 4 bases, with 15 bases between them. Written as DNA, the CDR3 is TGTGCCTGGACCAGGAGTACCTCGGCAGATACGCAGTATTTT. Encoded protein: CAWTRSTSADTQYF.

The rearrangement links TRBV2 to TRBJ2-2; no clear D. Germline V gene data show CDR1 as SNHLY and CDR2 as FYNNEI. Trimming shortened V by 6 bases and J by 6 bases, and 8 bases separated the two germline ends. The CDR3 loop spans 12 amino acids. For the CDR3, the DNA is TGTGCCAGCAGGGGGATGCCCGGGGAGCTGTTTTTT. Encoded protein: CASRGMPGELFF.